The 9 T cell receptor beta chains presented below share a single source sample, sequenced in a study of blood T cell repertoires in COVID-19. The method was immunoSEQ multiplex PCR; TCRdb's version includes in-frame clones alone and lacks a portion of them. The repertoire holds about 270,000 clones, roughly 80% seen once, with over 3.5% in the top ten. The material sequenced was peripheral blood. The source of these receptors is a woman between 50 and 59 years old with active or convalescent COVID-19.

The rearrangement uses TRBV27 and TRBJ1-2, with D perhaps TRBD1 (5 bases). The CDR3 sequence is 14 residues long. Germline loops: CDR1 MNHEY, CDR2 SMNVEV (reference sequence). V gave up 5 bases and J gave up 6 bases, with 16 bases separating them. In DNA, the CDR3 is TGTGCCAGCAGTCCGTCAGGGAATAGGGATGGCTACACCTTC. It yields the protein CASSPSGNRDGYTF.

This chain uses TRBV3-1 (or the pseudogene TRBV3-2) with TRBJ2-1, with D possibly matching TRBD1 (5 bases). V lost 4 bases, J lost 7 bases, and 17 bases lay in between. This CDR3 spans 15 amino acids. Germline CDR1 reads LGHDT; CDR2 reads YNNKEL (reference sequence). The CDR3, as DNA: TGTGCCAGCAGCCCTTTTGGGGCCAACGTTAATGAGCAGTTCTTC. It is translated as CASSPFGANVNEQFF.

V usage is TRBV19 and J usage is TRBJ2-7; D not resolved. The CDR3 spans 14 residues. Deletions cut 3 bases from V and 0 bases from J, with 9 bases between. In germline, CDR1 is LNHDA, CDR2 SQIVND (reference sequence). As DNA, the CDR3 is TGTGCCAGTAGTATGCAACTAACCTCCTACGAGCAGTACTTC. This gives the protein CASSMQLTSYEQYF.

The rearrangement joins TRBV28 to TRBJ1-2, with 9 bases lining up with TRBD1. The CDR3 extends over 14 amino acids. V shed 5 bases, J shed 2 bases, and the junction held 3 bases outside the gene matches. Germline V CDR1 and CDR2: MDHEN, SYDVKM. The CDR3 DNA reads TGTGCCAGCAGTCGGGACAGGGCGAACTATGGCTACACCTTC. This codes for CASSRDRANYGYTF.

The gene calls are TRBV6-5 and TRBJ2-7; D might be TRBD2 (5 bases). Trimming cost V 7 bases and J 0 bases, with 13 bases left between them. The CDR3 sequence is 14 residues long. Germline CDR1 reads MNHEY; CDR2 reads SVGAGI. This CDR3 reads CASNKVGSSYEQYF. The CDR3 coding sequence is TGTGCCAGCAATAAAGTTGGGAGCTCCTACGAGCAGTACTTC.

This sequence joins TRBV30 and TRBJ1-5; a possible D gene is TRBD1 (6 bases). Trimming took off 1 base at V and 6 bases at J, with 10 bases between the two ends. From germline, CDR1 is GTSNPN and CDR2 SVGIG (reference sequence). The CDR3 has 13 residues. Here the CDR3 DNA reads TGTGCCTGGAGTGGCGGGGGCGGTCAGCCCCAGCATTTT. The encoded protein is CAWSGGGGQPQHF.

This chain uses TRBV30 with TRBJ2-3; 9 nucleotides line up with TRBD2. CDR3 length: 15 residues. Germline V lookup: CDR1 GTSNPN, CDR2 SVGIG (reference sequence). With 1 base clipped from V and 5 bases from J, the junction kept 7 bases outside the gene matches. The CDR3 sequence: CAWSGGGRAGDTQYF. DNA for the CDR3: TGTGCCTGGAGTGGGGGCGGGAGGGCTGGAGATACGCAGTATTTT.

Turning to this clone: Distinct nucleotide sequences in the sample also encode this CDR3. The V call is TRBV12-3 or TRBV12-4, the J call TRBJ1-3; no clear D gene. Deletions cut 3 bases from V and 4 bases from J, with 4 bases between. The CDR3 contains 12 residues. The CDR3 coding sequence is TGTGCCAGCAGTTTTAGAGGAAACACCATATATTTT. Translation: CASSFRGNTIYF.

The chain is built from TRBV15 and TRBJ1-2, with unresolved D. V gave up 3 bases and J gave up 5 bases, with 10 bases separating them. Germline CDR1 LNHNV, CDR2 YYDKDF (reference sequence). The CDR3 contains 13 residues. The CDR3 protein is CATSSRVGYGYTF. The CDR3 DNA reads as TGTGCCACCAGCAGCCGGGTTGGATATGGCTACACCTTC.